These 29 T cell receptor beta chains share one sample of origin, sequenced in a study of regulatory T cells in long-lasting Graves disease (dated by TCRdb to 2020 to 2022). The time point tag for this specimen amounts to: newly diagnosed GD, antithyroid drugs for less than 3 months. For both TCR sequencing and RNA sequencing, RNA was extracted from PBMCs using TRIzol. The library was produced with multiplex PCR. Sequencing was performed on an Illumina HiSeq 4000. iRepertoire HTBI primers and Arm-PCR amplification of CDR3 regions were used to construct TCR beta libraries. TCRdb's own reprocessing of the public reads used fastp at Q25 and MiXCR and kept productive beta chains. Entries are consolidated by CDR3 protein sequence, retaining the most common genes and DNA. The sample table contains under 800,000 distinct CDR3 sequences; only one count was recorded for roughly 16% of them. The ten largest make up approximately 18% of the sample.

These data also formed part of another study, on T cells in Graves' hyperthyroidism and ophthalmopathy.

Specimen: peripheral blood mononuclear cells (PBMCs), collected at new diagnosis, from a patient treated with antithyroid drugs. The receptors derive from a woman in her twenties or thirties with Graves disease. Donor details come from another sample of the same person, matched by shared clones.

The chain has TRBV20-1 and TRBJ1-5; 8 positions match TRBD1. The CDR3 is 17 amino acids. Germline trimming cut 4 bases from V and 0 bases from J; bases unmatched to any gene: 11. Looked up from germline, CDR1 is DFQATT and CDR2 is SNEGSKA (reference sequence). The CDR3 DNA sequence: TGCAGTGCTATCTTTATACAGGGGGGAAATAGCAATCAGCCCCAGCATTTT. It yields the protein CSAIFIQGGNSNQPQHF.

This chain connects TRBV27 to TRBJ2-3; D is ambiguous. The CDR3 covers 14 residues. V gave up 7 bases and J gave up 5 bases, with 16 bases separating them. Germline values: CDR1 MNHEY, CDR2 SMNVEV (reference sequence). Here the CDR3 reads CASTLSPSGDTQYF. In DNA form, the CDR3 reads TGTGCCAGCACCCTTTCCCCGAGTGGAGATACGCAGTATTTT.

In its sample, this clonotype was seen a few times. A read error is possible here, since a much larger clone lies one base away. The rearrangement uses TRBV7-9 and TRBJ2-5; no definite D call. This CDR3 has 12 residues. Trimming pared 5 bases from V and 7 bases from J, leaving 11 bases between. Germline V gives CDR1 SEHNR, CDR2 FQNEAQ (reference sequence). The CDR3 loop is CASSPDTGTQYF. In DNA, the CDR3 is TGTGCCAGCAGCCCAGATACGGGGACCCAGTACTTC.

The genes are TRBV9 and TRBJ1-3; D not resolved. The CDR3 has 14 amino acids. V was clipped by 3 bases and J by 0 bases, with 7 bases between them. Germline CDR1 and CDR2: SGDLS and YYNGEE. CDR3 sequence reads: CASSEQSSGNTIYF. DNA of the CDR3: TGTGCCAGCAGCGAACAGAGCTCTGGAAACACCATATATTTT.

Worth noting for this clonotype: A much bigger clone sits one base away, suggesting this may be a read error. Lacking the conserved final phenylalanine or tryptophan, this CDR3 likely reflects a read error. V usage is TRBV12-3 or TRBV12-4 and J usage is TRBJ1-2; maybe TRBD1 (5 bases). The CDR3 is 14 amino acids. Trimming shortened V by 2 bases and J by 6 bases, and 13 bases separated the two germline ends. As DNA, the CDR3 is TGTGCCAGCAGTTTATGGGGGACCCACCATGGCTACACCTCC. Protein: CASSLWGTHHGYTS.

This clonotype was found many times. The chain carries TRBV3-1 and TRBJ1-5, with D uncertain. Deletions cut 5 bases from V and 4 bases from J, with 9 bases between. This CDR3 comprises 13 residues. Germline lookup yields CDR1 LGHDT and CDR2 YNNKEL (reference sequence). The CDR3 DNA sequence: TGTGCCAGCAGCAATGGAGGTAATCAGCCCCAGCATTTT. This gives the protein CASSNGGNQPQHF. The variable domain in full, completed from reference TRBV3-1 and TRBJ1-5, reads DTAVSQTPKYLVTQMGNDKSIKCEQNLGHDTMYWYKQDSKKFLKIMFSYNNKELIINETVPNRFSPKSPDKAHLNLHINSLELGDSAVYFCASSNGGNQPQHFGDGTRLSIL.

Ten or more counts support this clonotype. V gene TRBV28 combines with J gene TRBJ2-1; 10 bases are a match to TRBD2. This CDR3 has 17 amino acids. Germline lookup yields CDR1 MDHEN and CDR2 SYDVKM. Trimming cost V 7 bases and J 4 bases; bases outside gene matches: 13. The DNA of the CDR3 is TGTGCCAGCAAAGGAGTCCTGGAGCGGGAGGGATACAATGAGCAGTTCTTC. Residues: CASKGVLEREGYNEQFF.

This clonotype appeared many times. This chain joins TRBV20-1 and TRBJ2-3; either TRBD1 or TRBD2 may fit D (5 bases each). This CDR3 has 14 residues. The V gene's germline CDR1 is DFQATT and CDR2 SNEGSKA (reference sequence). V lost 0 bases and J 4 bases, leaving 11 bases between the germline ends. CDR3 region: CSARDSRGPDTQYF. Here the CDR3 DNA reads TGCAGTGCTAGAGATTCACGGGGCCCAGATACGCAGTATTTT.

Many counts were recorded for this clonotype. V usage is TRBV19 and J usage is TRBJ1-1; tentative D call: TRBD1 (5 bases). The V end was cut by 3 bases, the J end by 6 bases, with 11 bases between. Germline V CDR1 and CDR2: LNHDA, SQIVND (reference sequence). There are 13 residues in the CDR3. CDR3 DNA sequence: TGTGCCAGTAGTATGTGGGGGTCGGCTGAAGCTTTCTTT. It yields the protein CASSMWGSAEAFF. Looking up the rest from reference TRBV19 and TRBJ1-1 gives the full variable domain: DGGITQSPKYLFRKEGQNVTLSCEQNLNHDAMYWYRQDPGQGLRLIYYSQIVNDFQKGDIAEGYSVSREKKESFPLTVTSAQKNPTAFYLCASSMWGSAEAFFGQGTRLTVV.

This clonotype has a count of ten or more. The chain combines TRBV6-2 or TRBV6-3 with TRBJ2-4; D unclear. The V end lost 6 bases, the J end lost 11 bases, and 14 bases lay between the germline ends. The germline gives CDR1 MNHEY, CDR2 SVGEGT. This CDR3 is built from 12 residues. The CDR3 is CASREYGGLQYF. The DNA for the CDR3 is TGTGCCAGCAGGGAATACGGTGGGCTTCAGTACTTC.

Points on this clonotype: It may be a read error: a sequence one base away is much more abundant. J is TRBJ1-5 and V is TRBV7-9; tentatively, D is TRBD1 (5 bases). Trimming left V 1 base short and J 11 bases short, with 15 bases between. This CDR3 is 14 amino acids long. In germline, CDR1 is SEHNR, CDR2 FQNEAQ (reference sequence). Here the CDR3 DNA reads TGTGCCAGCAGCTTAGGGGGCAAGGGCCAGTCCCAGCATTTT. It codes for CASSLGGKGQSQHF.

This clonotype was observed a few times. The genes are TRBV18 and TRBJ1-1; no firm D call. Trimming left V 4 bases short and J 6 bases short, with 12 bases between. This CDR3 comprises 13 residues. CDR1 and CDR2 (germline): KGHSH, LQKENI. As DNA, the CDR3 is TGTGCCAGCTCACAATTACAACGGTCTGAAGCTTTCTTT. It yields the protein CASSQLQRSEAFF.

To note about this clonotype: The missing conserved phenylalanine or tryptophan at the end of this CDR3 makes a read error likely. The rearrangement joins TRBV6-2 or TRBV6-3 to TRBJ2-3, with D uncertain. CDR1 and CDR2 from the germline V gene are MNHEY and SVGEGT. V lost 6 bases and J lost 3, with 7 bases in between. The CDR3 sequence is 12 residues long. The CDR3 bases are TGTGCCAGCAGCCCTGTTACAGATACGCAGTATCTT. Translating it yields CASSPVTDTQYL.

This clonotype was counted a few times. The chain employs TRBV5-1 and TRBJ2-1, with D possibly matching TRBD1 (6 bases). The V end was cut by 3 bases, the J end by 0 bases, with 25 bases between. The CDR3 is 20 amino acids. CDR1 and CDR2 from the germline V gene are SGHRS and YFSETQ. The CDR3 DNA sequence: TGCGCCAGCAGCTCCTACGGGACATTATCTCTCCCGAGCTCCTACAATGAGCAGTTCTTC. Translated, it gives CASSSYGTLSLPSSYNEQFF.

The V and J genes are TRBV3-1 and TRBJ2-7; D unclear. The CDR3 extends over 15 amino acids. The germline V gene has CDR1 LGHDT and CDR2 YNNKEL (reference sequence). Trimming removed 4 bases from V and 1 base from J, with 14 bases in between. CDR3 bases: TGTGCCAGCAGCCCTCTTAATAGGGCTTCCTACGAGCAGTACTTC. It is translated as CASSPLNRASYEQYF.

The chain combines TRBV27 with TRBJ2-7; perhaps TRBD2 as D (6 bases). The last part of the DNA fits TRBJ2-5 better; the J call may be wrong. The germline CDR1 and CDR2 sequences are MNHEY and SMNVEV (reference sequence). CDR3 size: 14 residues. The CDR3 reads CASSSKRVGETQYF. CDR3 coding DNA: TGTGCCAGCAGTTCCAAGCGGGTAGGGGAGACCCAGTACTTC.

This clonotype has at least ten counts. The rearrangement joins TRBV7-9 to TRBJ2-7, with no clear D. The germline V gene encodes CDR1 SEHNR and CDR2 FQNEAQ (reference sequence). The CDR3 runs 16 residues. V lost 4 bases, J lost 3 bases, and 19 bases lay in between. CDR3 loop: CASSSNVVGFLYEQYF. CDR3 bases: TGTGCCAGCAGCTCCAACGTCGTTGGGTTCCTCTACGAGCAGTACTTC.

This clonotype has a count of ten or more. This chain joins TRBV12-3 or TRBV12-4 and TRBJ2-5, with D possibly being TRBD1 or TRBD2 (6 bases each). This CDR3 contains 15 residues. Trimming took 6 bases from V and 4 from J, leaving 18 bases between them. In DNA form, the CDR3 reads TGTGCCAGCAGACGGGGGCCAAGCGTAACAGAGACCCAGTACTTC. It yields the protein CASRRGPSVTETQYF.

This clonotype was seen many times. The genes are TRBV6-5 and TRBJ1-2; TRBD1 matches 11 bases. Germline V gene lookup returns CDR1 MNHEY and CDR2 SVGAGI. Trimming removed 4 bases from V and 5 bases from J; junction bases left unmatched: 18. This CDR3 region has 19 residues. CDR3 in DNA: TGTGCCAGCAGTTCACTTTATGGGACAGGGGGTGAAGCGGCATATGGCTACACCTTC. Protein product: CASSSLYGTGGEAAYGYTF.

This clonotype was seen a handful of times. The CDR3 coding sequence is TGTGCCAGTACGGGCAAAGGCTACAATGAGCAGTTCTTC. As protein: CASTGKGYNEQFF. The V gene is TRBV19, the J gene TRBJ2-1; D is unclear. This CDR3 spans 13 amino acids. Per germline, CDR1 LNHDA and CDR2 SQIVND (reference sequence). V was cut by 7 bases and J by 3 bases, with 10 bases left in between. Using reference TRBV19 and TRBJ2-1 for the parts outside the CDR3, the full variable domain is DGGITQSPKYLFRKEGQNVTLSCEQNLNHDAMYWYRQDPGQGLRLIYYSQIVNDFQKGDIAEGYSVSREKKESFPLTVTSAQKNPTAFYLCASTGKGYNEQFFGPGTRLTVL.

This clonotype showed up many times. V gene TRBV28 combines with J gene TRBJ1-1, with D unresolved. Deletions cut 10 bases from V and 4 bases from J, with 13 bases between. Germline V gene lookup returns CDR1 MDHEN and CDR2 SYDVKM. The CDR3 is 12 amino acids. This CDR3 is CATSAVPTEAFF. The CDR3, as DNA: TGTGCCACCTCAGCAGTTCCCACTGAAGCTTTCTTT.

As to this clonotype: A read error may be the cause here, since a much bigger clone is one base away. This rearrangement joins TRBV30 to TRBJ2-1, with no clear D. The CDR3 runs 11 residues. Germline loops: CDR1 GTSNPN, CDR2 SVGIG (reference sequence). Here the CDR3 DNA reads TGTGCCTGGACGGGCCTCAATGAGCGGTTCTTC. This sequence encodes CAWTGLNERFF. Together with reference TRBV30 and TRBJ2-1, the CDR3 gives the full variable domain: SQTIHQWPATLVQPVGSPLSLECTVEGTSNPNLYWYRQAAGRGLQLLFYSVGIGQISSEVPQNLSASRPQDRQFILSSKKLLLSDSGFYLCAWTGLNERFFGPGTRLTVL.

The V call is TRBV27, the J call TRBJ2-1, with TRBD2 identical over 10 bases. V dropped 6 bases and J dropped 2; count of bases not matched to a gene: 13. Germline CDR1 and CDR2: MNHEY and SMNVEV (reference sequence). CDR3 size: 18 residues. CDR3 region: CASRSELGLAATYNEQFF. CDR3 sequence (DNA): TGTGCCAGCAGATCCGAACTAGGACTAGCGGCGACCTACAATGAGCAGTTCTTC.

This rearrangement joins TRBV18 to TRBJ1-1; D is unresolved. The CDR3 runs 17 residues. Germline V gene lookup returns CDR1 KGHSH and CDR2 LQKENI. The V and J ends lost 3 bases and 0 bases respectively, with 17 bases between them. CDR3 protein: CASSPRSGGPMNTEAFF. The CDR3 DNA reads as TGTGCCAGCTCACCCCGATCAGGAGGCCCCATGAACACTGAAGCTTTCTTT. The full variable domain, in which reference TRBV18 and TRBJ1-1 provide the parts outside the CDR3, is NAGVMQNPRHLVRRRGQEARLRCSPMKGHSHVYWYRQLPEEGLKFMVYLQKENIIDESGMPKERFSAEFPKEGPSILRIQQVVRGDSAAYFCASSPRSGGPMNTEAFFGQGTRLTVV.

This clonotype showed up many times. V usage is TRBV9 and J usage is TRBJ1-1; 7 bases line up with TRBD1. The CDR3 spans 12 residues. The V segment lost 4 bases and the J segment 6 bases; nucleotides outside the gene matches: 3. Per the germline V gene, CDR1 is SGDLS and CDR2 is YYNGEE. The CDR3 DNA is TGTGCCAGCAGCCGAGGGACAGCTGAAGCTTTCTTT. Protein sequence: CASSRGTAEAFF.

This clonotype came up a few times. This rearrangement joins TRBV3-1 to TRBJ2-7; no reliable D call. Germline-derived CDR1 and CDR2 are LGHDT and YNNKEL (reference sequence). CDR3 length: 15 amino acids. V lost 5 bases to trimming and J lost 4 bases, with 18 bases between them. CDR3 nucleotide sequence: TGTGCCAGCAGCTCCCTCACCGAACTCTCTTACGAGCAGTACTTC. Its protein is CASSSLTELSYEQYF.

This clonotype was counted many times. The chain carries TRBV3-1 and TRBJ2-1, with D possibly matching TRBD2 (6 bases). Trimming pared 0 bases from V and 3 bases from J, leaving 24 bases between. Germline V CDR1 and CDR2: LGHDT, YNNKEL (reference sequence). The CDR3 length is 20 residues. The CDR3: CASSQELIRASEESYNEQFF. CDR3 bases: TGTGCCAGCAGCCAAGAGCTAATTAGGGCTAGCGAGGAGAGCTACAATGAGCAGTTCTTC.

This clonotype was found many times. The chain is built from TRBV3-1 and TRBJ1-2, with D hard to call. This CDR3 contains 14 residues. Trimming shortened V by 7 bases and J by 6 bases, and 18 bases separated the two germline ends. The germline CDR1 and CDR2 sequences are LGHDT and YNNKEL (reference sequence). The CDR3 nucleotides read TGTGCCAGCACATGGACTCGGGGTGGAGATGGCTACACCTTC. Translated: CASTWTRGGDGYTF.

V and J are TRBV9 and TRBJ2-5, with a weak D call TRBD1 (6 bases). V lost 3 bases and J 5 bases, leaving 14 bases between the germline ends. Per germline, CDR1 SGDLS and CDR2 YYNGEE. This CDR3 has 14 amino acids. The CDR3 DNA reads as TGTGCCAGCAGCGAAACAGGGATGCGGGAGACCCAGTACTTC. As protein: CASSETGMRETQYF.